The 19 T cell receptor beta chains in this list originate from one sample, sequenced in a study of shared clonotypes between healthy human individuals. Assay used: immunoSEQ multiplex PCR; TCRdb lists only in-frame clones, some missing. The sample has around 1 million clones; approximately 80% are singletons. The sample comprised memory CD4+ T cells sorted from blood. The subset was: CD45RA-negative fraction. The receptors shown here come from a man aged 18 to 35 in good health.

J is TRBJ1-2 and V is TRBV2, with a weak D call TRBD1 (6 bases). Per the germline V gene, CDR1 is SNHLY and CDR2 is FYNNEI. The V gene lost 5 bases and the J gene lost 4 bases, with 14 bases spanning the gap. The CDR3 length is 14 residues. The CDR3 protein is CASSTTGLGYGYTF. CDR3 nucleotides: TGTGCCAGCAGTACGACAGGCCTGGGCTATGGCTACACCTTC.

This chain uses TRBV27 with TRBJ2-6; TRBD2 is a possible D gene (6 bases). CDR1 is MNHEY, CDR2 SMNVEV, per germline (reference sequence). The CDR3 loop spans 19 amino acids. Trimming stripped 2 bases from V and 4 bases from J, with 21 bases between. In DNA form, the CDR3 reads TGTGCCAGCAGTTTAAGAACTCCGGGACTGATAACCGGGGCCAACGTCCTGACTTTC. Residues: CASSLRTPGLITGANVLTF.

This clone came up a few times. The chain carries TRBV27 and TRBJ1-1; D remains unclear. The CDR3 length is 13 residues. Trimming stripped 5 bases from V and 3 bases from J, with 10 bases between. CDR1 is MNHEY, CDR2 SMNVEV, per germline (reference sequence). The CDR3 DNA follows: TGTGCCAGCAGTCCCTCCGGGGACACTGAAGCTTTCTTT. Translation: CASSPSGDTEAFF.

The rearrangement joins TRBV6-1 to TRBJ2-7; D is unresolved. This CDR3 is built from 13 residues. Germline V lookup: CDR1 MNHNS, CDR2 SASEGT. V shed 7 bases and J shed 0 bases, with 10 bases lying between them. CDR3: CASNQGASYEQYF. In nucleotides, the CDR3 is TGTGCCAGCAATCAAGGCGCCTCCTACGAGCAGTACTTC.

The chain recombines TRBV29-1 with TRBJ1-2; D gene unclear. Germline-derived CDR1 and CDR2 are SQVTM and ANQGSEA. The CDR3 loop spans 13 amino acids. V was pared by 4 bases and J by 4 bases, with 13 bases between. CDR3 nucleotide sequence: TGCAGCGTTGGGGAGATGCCCGGCTATGGCTACACCTTC. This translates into CSVGEMPGYGYTF.

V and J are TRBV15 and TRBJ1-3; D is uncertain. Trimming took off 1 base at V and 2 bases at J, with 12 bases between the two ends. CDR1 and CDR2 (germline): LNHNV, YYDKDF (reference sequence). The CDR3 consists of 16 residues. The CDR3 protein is CATSRVGDSTGNTIYF. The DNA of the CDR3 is TGTGCCACCAGCAGAGTTGGGGATTCTACTGGAAACACCATATATTTT.

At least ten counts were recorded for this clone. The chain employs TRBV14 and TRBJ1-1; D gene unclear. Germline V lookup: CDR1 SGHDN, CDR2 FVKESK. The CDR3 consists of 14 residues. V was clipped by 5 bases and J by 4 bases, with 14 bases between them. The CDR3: CASSARIGITEAFF. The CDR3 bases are TGTGCCAGCAGCGCTAGGATTGGGATCACTGAAGCTTTCTTT.

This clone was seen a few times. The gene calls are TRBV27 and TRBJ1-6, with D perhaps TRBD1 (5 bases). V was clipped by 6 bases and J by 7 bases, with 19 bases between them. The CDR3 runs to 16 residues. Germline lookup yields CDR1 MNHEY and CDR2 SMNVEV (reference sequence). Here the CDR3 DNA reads TGTGCCAGCAGATACCTTCGCGACACAGGAAATTCACCCCTCCACTTT. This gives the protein CASRYLRDTGNSPLHF.

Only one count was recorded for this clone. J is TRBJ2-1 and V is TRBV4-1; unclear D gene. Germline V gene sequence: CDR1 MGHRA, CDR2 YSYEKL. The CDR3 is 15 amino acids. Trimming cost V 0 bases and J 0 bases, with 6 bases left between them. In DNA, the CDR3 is TGCGCCAGCAGCCAAGAGATCAGCTCCTACAATGAGCAGTTCTTC. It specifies CASSQEISSYNEQFF.

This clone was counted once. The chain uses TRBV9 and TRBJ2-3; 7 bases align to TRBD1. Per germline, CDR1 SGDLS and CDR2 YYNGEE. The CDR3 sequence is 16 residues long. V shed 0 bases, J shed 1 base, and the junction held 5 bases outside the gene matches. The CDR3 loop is CASSVGQGDRTDTQYF. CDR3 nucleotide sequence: TGTGCCAGCAGCGTAGGCCAGGGGGACCGCACAGATACGCAGTATTTT.

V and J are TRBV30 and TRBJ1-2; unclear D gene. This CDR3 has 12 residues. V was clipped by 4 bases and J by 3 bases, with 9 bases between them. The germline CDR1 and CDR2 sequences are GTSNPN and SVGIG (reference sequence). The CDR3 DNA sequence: TGTGCCTGGAACGCAGAGGACTATGGCTACACCTTC. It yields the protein CAWNAEDYGYTF.

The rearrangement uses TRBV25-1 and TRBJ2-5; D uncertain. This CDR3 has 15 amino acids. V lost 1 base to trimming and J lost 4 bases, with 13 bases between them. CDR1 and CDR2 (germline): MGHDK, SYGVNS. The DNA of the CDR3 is TGTGCCAGCAGTGAATTATTTGTGGCCGGAGAGACCCAGTACTTC. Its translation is CASSELFVAGETQYF. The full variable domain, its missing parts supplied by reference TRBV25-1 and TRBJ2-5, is EADIYQTPRYLVIGTGKKITLECSQTMGHDKMYWYQQDPGMELHLIHYSYGVNSTEKGDLSSESTVSRIRTEHFPLTLESARPSHTSQYLCASSELFVAGETQYFGPGTRLLVL.

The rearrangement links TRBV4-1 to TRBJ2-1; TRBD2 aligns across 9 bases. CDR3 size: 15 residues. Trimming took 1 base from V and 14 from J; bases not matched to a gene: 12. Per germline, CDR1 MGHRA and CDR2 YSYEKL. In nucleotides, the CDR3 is TGCGCCAGCAGCCAAGCCGCACGCGGGAGGGCCCAGAAGTTCTTC. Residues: CASSQAARGRAQKFF.

The CDR3 region has the DNA TGTGCCAGCAGCTCGGACAGTTTGAACACTGAAGCTTTCTTT. The encoded protein is CASSSDSLNTEAFF. The chain employs TRBV7-9 and TRBJ1-1, with D possibly TRBD1 on 6 matching bases. The CDR3 loop spans 14 amino acids. V was trimmed by 4 bases and J by 0 bases, leaving 9 bases between them. In germline, CDR1 is SEHNR, CDR2 FQNEAQ (reference sequence).

CDR3 region: CASSESDRGTYNEQFF. CDR3 DNA sequence: TGCGCCAGCAGTGAGTCGGACAGGGGGACCTACAATGAGCAGTTCTTC. The rearrangement joins TRBV10-1 to TRBJ2-1, with 10 bases that match TRBD1. Germline trimming cut 0 bases from V and 2 bases from J; bases unmatched to any gene: 1. Per the germline V gene, CDR1 is WNHNN and CDR2 is SYGVQD (reference sequence). This CDR3 is built from 16 residues.

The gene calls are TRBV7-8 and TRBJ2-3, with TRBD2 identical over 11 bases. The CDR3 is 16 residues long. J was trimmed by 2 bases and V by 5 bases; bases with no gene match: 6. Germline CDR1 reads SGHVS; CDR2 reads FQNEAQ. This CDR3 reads CASSILAGGVTDTQYF. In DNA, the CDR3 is TGTGCCAGCAGCATTTTAGCGGGAGGGGTCACAGATACGCAGTATTTT.

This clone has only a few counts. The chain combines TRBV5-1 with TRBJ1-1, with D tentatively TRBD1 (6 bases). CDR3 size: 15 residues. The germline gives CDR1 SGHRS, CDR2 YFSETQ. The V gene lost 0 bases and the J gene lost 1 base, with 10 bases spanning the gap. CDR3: CASSLVWGQNTEAFF. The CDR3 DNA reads TGCGCCAGCAGCTTGGTGTGGGGGCAGAACACTGAAGCTTTCTTT.

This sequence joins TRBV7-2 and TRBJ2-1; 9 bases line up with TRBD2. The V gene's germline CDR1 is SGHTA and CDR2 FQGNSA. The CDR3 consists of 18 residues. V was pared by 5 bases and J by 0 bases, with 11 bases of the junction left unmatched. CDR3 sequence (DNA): TGTGCCAGCAGCCTCCCCATCCTAGCGGGGAGCTCCTACAATGAGCAGTTCTTC. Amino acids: CASSLPILAGSSYNEQFF.

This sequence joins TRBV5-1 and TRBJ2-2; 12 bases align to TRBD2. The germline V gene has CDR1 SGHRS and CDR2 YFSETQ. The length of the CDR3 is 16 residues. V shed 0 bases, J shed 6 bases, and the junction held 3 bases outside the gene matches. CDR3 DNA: TGCGCCAGCAGCTTGGCGACTAGCGGGAGCCCCGGGGAGCTGTTTTTT. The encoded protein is CASSLATSGSPGELFF.